These 9 T cell receptor beta chains share one sample of origin, sequenced in a study of technical replicates of blood from a handful of donors. Here immunoSEQ multiplex PCR was the method, and the copy in TCRdb shows in-frame clones only, minus some. Among 74,000 or so clones listed, roughly 96% were seen once. Sample: T cells isolated from PBMCs. Receptors originate from a human donor in good health.

The chain carries TRBV10-1 and TRBJ2-5; the match to TRBD2 covers 11 bases. The CDR3 runs 16 residues. Germline CDR1 is WNHNN and CDR2 is SYGVQD (reference sequence). With V trimmed by 1 base and J by 3 bases, 4 bases remained unmatched. CDR3 sequence reads: CASSELAGGYKETQYF. The DNA of the CDR3 is TGCGCCAGCAGTGAGTTAGCGGGAGGGTATAAAGAGACCCAGTACTTC.

The V call is TRBV7-3, the J call TRBJ2-3; TRBD2 aligns across 10 bases. J was trimmed by 6 bases and V by 5 bases; bases with no gene match: 8. Germline assignment: CDR1 SGHTA and CDR2 FQGTGA. The CDR3 consists of 15 residues. The CDR3 spells CASSPRSGRRDTQYF. The DNA for the CDR3 is TGTGCCAGCAGCCCACGTAGCGGGAGGAGGGATACGCAGTATTTT.

The chain couples TRBV18 to TRBJ2-1, with 7 bases matching TRBD2. This CDR3 has 18 amino acids. Losses at the gene ends were 6 bases for V and 7 bases for J; bases not matched to a gene: 21. Per the germline V gene, CDR1 is KGHSH and CDR2 is LQKENI. CDR3 sequence reads: CASSPVGAGVSVANEQFF. DNA of the CDR3: TGTGCCAGCTCCCCCGTTGGGGCGGGAGTTAGCGTTGCAAATGAGCAGTTCTTC.

This rearrangement joins TRBV5-4 to TRBJ1-1; D is possibly TRBD1 (5 bases). Per germline, CDR1 SGHNT and CDR2 YYREEE (reference sequence). The CDR3 contains 12 residues. V was trimmed by 3 bases and J by 4 bases, leaving 7 bases between them. In DNA form, the CDR3 reads TGTGCCAGCAGCTGGGGCAGCACTGAAGCTTTCTTT. Its protein is CASSWGSTEAFF.

The rearrangement links TRBV7-9 to TRBJ2-1, with 15 bases aligning to TRBD2. This CDR3 has 16 residues. Trimming removed 4 bases from V and 10 bases from J; junction bases left unmatched: 8. Germline CDR1 and CDR2: SEHNR and FQNEAQ (reference sequence). The CDR3 region has the DNA TGTGCCAGCAGCTCCGGACTAGCGGGAGGGCCAGAGGAGCAGTTCTTC. Translation gives CASSSGLAGGPEEQFF.

The genes are TRBV25-1 and TRBJ1-2; D may be TRBD1 (5 bases). Germline V gene sequence: CDR1 MGHDK, CDR2 SYGVNS. V gave up 9 bases and J gave up 2 bases, with 7 bases separating them. This CDR3 is built from 11 residues. As DNA, the CDR3 is TGTGCCAGTCGGACAAACTATGGCTACACCTTC. This gives the protein CASRTNYGYTF.

The chain has TRBV29-1 and TRBJ1-1, with D unresolved. V lost 1 base and J 0 bases, leaving 6 bases between the germline ends. CDR1 and CDR2 (germline): SQVTM, ANQGSEA. CDR3 length: 13 residues. The CDR3: CSVEGRLNTEAFF. CDR3 in DNA: TGCAGCGTTGAAGGTCGTTTGAACACTGAAGCTTTCTTT.

V is TRBV7-2 and J is TRBJ1-5, with unresolved D. V was trimmed by 4 bases and J by 7 bases, leaving 11 bases between them. Per the germline V gene, CDR1 is SGHTA and CDR2 is FQGNSA. This CDR3 is 13 amino acids long. CDR3 bases: TGTGCCAGCAGCTCGTCCCCTGGCCAGCCCCAGCATTTT. Protein sequence: CASSSSPGQPQHF.

V is TRBV6-5 and J is TRBJ1-5, with unresolved D. Germline CDR1 reads MNHEY; CDR2 reads SVGAGI. V lost 0 bases, J lost 4 bases, and 7 bases lay in between. The CDR3 loop spans 14 amino acids. The CDR3 loop is CASSYSSLNQPQHF. The CDR3 DNA reads TGTGCCAGCAGTTACTCGAGCCTGAATCAGCCCCAGCATTTT.